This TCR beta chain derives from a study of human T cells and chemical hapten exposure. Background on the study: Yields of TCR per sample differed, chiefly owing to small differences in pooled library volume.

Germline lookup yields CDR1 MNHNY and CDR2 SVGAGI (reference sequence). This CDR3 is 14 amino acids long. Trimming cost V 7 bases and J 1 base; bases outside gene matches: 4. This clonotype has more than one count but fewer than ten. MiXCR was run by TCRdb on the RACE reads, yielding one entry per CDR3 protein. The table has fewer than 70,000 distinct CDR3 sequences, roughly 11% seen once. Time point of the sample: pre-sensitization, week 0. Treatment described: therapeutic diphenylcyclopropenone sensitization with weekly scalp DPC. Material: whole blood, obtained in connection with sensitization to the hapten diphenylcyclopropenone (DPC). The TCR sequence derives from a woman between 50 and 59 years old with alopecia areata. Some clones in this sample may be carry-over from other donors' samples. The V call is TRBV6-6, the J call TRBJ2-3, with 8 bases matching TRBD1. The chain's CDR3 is CASTRGRGTDTQYF. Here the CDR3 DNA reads TGTGCCAGCACCAGGGGGCGGGGCACAGATACGCAGTATTTT.